Listed below are T cell receptor beta chains from one sample, sequenced in a study of blood T cell repertoires in COVID-19. The method was immunoSEQ multiplex PCR; TCRdb's version includes in-frame clones alone and lacks a portion of them. The profile shows 75,000 to 80,000 clones, about 87% of them singletons. The source material was peripheral blood. Every receptor here comes from a human donor in a cohort sampled during active COVID-19. Both conserved end residues are part of each CDR3. The D gene is left open where the match is weak. Where a row states a size, it is once, few, many or the class of an expanded clone; other rows omit it.

size,D,J,V,CDR3,DNA
NA,NA,TRBJ2-3,TRBV27,CASSFGTYGQDTQYF,TGTGCCAGCAGTTTCGGAACATACGGACAGGATACGCAGTATTTT
NA,NA,TRBJ1-5,TRBV28,CASSFPPGVEGPQHF,TGTGCCAGCAGTTTCCCCCCAGGGGTCGAGGGGCCCCAGCATTTT
NA,NA,TRBJ2-3,TRBV20-1,CSAATRDTQYF,TGCAGTGCTGCCACCAGGGATACGCAGTATTTT
NA,NA,TRBJ2-5,TRBV2,CASRDGRGETQYF,TGTGCCAGCAGGGACGGCCGGGGAGAGACCCAGTACTTC
NA,NA,TRBJ2-7,TRBV12-3/TRBV12-4,CASSLTGLEQYF,TGTGCCAGCAGCCTCACAGGGCTCGAGCAGTACTTC
few,TRBD1,TRBJ2-5,TRBV7-7,CASSIGRQGKETQYF,TGTGCTAGCAGCATAGGGCGACAGGGAAAGGAGACCCAGTACTTC
NA,TRBD1,TRBJ1-6,TRBV19,CASSTNRGLNNSPLHF,TGTGCCAGTAGTACTAACAGGGGGCTTAATAATTCACCCCTCCACTTT
NA,NA,TRBJ2-6,TRBV7-8,CASSPGEMFLSGANVLTF,TGTGCCAGCAGCCCCGGGGAGATGTTCCTCTCTGGGGCCAACGTCCTGACTTTC
NA,TRBD1,TRBJ2-5,TRBV9,CASSVGQGAETQYF,TGTGCCAGCAGCGTAGGACAGGGGGCAGAGACCCAGTACTTC
NA,TRBD2,TRBJ2-1,TRBV6-5,CASRHSGSEHNEQFF,TGTGCCAGCAGACACAGCGGGAGTGAACACAATGAGCAGTTCTTC
NA,NA,TRBJ1-1,TRBV6-6,CASSLQTGGAFF,TGTGCCAGCAGTCTCCAGACAGGTGGGGCTTTCTTT
NA,NA,TRBJ1-1,TRBV6-5,CASRGFRETEAFF,TGTGCCAGCAGAGGGTTCAGGGAAACTGAAGCTTTCTTT
NA,NA,TRBJ2-2,TRBV6-5,CASSRATGGELFF,TGTGCCAGCAGCCGCGCAACGGGCGGGGAGCTGTTTTTT
once,TRBD1,TRBJ1-2,TRBV30,CAWTGGNNNYGYTF,TGTGCCTGGACAGGGGGTAATAATAACTATGGCTACACCTTC
NA,NA,TRBJ1-5,TRBV4-1,CASSQGHYSNQPQHF,TGCGCCAGCAGCCAAGGGCACTATAGCAATCAGCCCCAGCATTTT
NA,NA,TRBJ2-2,TRBV7-9,CASSFLRQKNTGELFF,TGTGCCAGCAGCTTTTTACGACAAAAGAACACCGGGGAGCTGTTTTTT
NA,NA,TRBJ2-1,TRBV6-5,CASSYGGSYNEQFF,TGTGCCAGCAGTTACGGCGGCAGTTACAATGAGCAGTTCTTC
NA,NA,TRBJ2-1,TRBV19,CASSIRNEQFF,TGTGCCAGTAGTATTCGGAATGAGCAGTTCTTC
NA,TRBD1,TRBJ2-1,TRBV3-1/TRBV3-2,CASSQSILRDRGLGEQFF,TGTGCCAGCAGCCAGTCCATACTCCGGGACAGGGGGTTGGGTGAGCAGTTCTTC
NA,NA,TRBJ1-4,TRBV6-6,CASSGNEKLFF,TGTGCCAGCAGCGGTAATGAAAAACTGTTTTTT
NA,NA,TRBJ1-6,TRBV5-4,CASSPEGENSPLHF,TGTGCCAGCAGCCCGGAGGGAGAGAATTCACCCCTCCACTTT
once,TRBD1,TRBJ1-2,TRBV7-9,CASSSIGTGKGGYTF,TGTGCCAGCAGCTCCATCGGGACAGGGAAGGGAGGCTACACCTTC
few,TRBD1,TRBJ2-3,TRBV9,CASRGQGTDTQYF,TGTGCCAGCAGGGGACAGGGCACAGATACGCAGTATTTT
NA,TRBD2,TRBJ2-3,TRBV5-1,CASSSTSAKTDTQYF,TGCGCCAGCAGCTCGACTAGCGCGAAAACAGATACGCAGTATTTT
NA,NA,TRBJ1-1,TRBV19,CASSNPREGSTEAFF,TGTGCCAGTAGCAATCCCAGGGAGGGAAGCACTGAAGCTTTCTTT
NA,TRBD1,TRBJ2-7,TRBV12-3/TRBV12-4,CASKETDREQANF,TGTGCCAGCAAAGAGACCGACAGGGAGCAAGCGAACTTC